This T cell receptor beta chain is from a study of cytomegalovirus exposure and HLA in healthy donors. Whole-study findings and limits: Clonal expansion, a later analysis showed, was greater in HLA-associated TCR beta chains than in equally common others. A link between a missense DCLRE1C variant and TCR beta V- and J-gene trimming emerged from a later analysis.

The PCR made use of 60 Vbeta and 13 Jbeta primers. This table comes from immunoSEQ multiplex PCR, and its TCRdb copy is limited to in-frame clones, with some not included. The table records about 160,000 clones, roughly 80% of them present only once. Germline V gene data show CDR1 as SGHTA and CDR2 as FQGNSA. Losses at the gene ends were 5 bases for V and 7 bases for J; bases not matched to a gene: 3. The CDR3 spans 13 residues. A word on this clone: The antigen is unknown.

The clonotype was recovered from a male donor in good health and CMV-seropositive. The genes are TRBV7-2 and TRBJ1-4, with 8 positions matching TRBD1. Sample: PBMCs. The CDR3 here is CASSGQGGEKLFF. CDR3 nucleotide sequence: TGTGCCAGCAGCGGACAGGGAGGTGAAAAACTGTTTTTT.